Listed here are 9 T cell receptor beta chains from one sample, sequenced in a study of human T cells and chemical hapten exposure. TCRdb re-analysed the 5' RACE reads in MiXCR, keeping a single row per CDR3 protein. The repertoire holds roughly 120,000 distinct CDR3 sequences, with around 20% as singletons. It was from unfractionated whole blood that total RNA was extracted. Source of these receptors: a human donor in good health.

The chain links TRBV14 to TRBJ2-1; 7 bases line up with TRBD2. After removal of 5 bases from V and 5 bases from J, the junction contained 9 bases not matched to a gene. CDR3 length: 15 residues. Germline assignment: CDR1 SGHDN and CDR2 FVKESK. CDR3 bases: TGTGCCAGCAGCACCTCCGGCGGGAGTAACAATGAGCAGTTCTTC. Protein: CASSTSGGSNNEQFF.

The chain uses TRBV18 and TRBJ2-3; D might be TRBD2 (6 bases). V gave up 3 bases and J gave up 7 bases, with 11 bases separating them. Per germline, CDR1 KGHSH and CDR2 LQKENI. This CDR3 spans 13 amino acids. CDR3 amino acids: CASSPGLLHTQYF. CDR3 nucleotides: TGTGCCAGCTCACCGGGACTTCTGCATACGCAGTATTTT.

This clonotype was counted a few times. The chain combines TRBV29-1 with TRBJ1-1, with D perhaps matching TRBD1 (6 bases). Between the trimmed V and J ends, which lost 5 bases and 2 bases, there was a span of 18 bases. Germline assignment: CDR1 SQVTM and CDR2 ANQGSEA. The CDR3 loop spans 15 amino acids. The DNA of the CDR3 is TGCAGCGTTCAAGGGGGGCTTGTGAGCAACACTGAAGCTTTCTTT. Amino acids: CSVQGGLVSNTEAFF.

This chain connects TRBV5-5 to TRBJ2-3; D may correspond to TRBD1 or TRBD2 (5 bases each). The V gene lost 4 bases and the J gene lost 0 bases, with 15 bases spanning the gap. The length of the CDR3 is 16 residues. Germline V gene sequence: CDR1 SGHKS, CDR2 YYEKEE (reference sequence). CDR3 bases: TGTGCCAGCAGCCCCCTCTTCTGGGACAGCACAGATACGCAGTATTTT. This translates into CASSPLFWDSTDTQYF.

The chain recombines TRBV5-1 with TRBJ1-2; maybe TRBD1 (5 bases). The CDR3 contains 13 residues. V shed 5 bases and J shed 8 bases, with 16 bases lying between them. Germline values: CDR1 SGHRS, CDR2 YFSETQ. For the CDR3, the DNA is TGCGCCAGCAGTCAGGACACAATTGCCGGCTACACCTTC. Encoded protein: CASSQDTIAGYTF.

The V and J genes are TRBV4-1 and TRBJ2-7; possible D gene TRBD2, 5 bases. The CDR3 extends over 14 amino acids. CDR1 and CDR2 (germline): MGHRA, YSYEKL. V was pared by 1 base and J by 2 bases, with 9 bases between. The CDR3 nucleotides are TGCGCCAGCAGCCAAGGTATACTAGCCTACGAGCAGTACTTC. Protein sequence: CASSQGILAYEQYF.

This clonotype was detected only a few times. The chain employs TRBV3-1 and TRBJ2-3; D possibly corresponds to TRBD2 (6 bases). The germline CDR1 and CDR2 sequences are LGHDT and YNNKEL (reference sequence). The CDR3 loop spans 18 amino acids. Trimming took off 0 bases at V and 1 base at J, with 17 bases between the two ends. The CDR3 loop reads CASSQDGLRGTRTDTQYF. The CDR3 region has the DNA TGTGCCAGCAGCCAAGACGGTCTCCGAGGGACTCGCACAGATACGCAGTATTTT.

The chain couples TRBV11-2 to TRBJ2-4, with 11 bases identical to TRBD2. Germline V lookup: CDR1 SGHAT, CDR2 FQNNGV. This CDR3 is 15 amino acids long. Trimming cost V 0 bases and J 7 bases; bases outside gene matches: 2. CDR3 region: CASSLELAGVNIQYF. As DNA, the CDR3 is TGTGCCAGCAGCTTAGAACTAGCGGGAGTTAACATTCAGTACTTC.

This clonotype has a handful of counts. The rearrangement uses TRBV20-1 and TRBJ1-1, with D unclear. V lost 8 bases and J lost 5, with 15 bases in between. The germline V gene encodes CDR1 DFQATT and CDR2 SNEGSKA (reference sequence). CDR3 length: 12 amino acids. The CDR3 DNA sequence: TGCAGTTCAACACCGCGCGGAACTGAAGCTTTCTTT. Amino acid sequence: CSSTPRGTEAFF.